These 9 T cell receptor beta chains share one sample of origin, sequenced in a study of cytomegalovirus exposure and HLA in healthy donors. Vbeta (60) and Jbeta (13) primers were used in the PCR. The table came from immunoSEQ multiplex PCR; TCRdb's copy has only in-frame clones and leaves some out. The sample shows some 100,000 clones, 84% of them seen only once. Sample: PBMCs. These receptors all stem from a woman between 18 and 29 years old in good health and CMV-seronegative.

The rearrangement uses TRBV27 and TRBJ1-1, with 11 bases matching TRBD1. Unmatched junction bases numbered 5, after V lost 5 bases and J lost 6 bases. This CDR3 is built from 14 residues. CDR1 is MNHEY, CDR2 SMNVEV, per germline (reference sequence). The CDR3 sequence is CASSLDRGRSEAFF. CDR3 nucleotide sequence: TGTGCCAGCAGTCTGGACAGGGGGCGGTCTGAAGCTTTCTTT.

The rearrangement uses TRBV28 and TRBJ1-1; D remains ambiguous. The CDR3 runs 11 residues. Germline V gene data show CDR1 as MDHEN and CDR2 as SYDVKM. V was shortened by 7 bases and J by 7 bases, with 10 bases between the two germline ends. For the CDR3, the DNA is TGTGCCAGCAATGGGAGAGATGAAGCTTTCTTT. This gives the protein CASNGRDEAFF.

CDR3 in amino acids: CAWAPSDSRRQPQHF. Here the CDR3 DNA reads TGTGCCTGGGCCCCCTCGGACAGCAGACGACAGCCCCAGCATTTT. The chain couples TRBV30 to TRBJ1-5, with D possibly TRBD1 on 6 matching bases. The CDR3 contains 15 residues. Germline CDR1 GTSNPN, CDR2 SVGIG (reference sequence). V lost 5 bases, J lost 7 bases, and 21 bases lay in between.

This clone came up once. The rearrangement uses TRBV30 and TRBJ1-5; 7 bases agree with TRBD1. The junction had 4 bases not matched to a gene; V was cut back by 1 base and J by 7 bases. CDR1 is GTSNPN, CDR2 SVGIG, per germline (reference sequence). The CDR3 has 13 residues. The CDR3 loop reads CAWSAAGGQPQHF. CDR3 coding DNA: TGTGCCTGGAGTGCTGCAGGGGGACAGCCCCAGCATTTT.

This chain uses TRBV7-6 with TRBJ2-5; tentatively, D is TRBD1 (6 bases). The V and J ends lost 4 bases and 5 bases respectively, with 11 bases between them. The CDR3 has 13 residues. Germline V gene lookup returns CDR1 SGHVS and CDR2 FNYEAQ. CDR3 DNA sequence: TGTGCCAGCAGCTATTGGCAGGGGGAGACCCAGTACTTC. It specifies CASSYWQGETQYF. The full variable domain, its missing parts supplied by reference TRBV7-6 and TRBJ2-5, is GAGVSQSPRYKVTKRGQDVALRCDPISGHVSLYWYRQALGQGPEFLTYFNYEAQQDKSGLPNDRFSAERPEGSISTLTIQRTEQRDSAMYRCASSYWQGETQYFGPGTRLLVL.

The chain has TRBV6-6 and TRBJ2-7; TRBD2 agrees at 7 bases. The CDR3 contains 13 residues. The trim removed 0 bases at V and 5 bases at J, leaving 1 base unmatched. Germline V CDR1 and CDR2: MNHNY, SVGAGI (reference sequence). This chain's CDR3 is CASSYSSGDEQYF. The CDR3 DNA reads as TGTGCCAGCAGTTACTCGAGCGGGGACGAGCAGTACTTC.

In its sample, this clone was seen a few times. The chain uses TRBV5-4 and TRBJ2-7; 7 nucleotides match TRBD1. Losses at the gene ends were 0 bases for V and 3 bases for J; bases not matched to a gene: 3. This CDR3 is 14 amino acids long. Germline CDR1 reads SGHNT; CDR2 reads YYREEE (reference sequence). CDR3 amino acids: CASSLDRGSYEQYF. The CDR3, as DNA: TGTGCCAGCAGCTTGGACAGGGGAAGCTACGAGCAGTACTTC.

The table lists this clone with a few counts. The chain is built from TRBV6-6 and TRBJ1-1; D not certain. Trimming pared 2 bases from V and 4 bases from J, leaving 8 bases between. The CDR3 totals 13 residues. Germline values: CDR1 MNHNY, CDR2 SVGAGI (reference sequence). Here the CDR3 DNA reads TGTGCCAGCAGTTACATGGAGGGCACTGAAGCTTTCTTT. Its translation: CASSYMEGTEAFF.

This clone was counted only a few times. The rearrangement links TRBV5-4 to TRBJ2-6, with D maybe TRBD1 (5 bases). Germline V gene sequence: CDR1 SGHNT, CDR2 YYREEE (reference sequence). Trimming removed 0 bases at V and 0 bases at J, with 13 bases between. The CDR3 is 18 amino acids. The CDR3 nucleotides are TGTGCCAGCAGCTTGGTCGCAGGGTCCCACTCTGGGGCCAACGTCCTGACTTTC. Protein: CASSLVAGSHSGANVLTF.